The entry that follows covers one T cell receptor beta chain sequence. The source of the sample is a study of blood T cell repertoires in COVID-19. Study overall: COVID-19 samples from acute and convalescent phases originated in the United States, Italy and Spain. PBMCs, B-cell-depleted T cells, or T cells provided the cDNA or gDNA that made up the material.

In the study's own analysis: Nucleated cell number was recorded as an estimate derived from reference gene primer amplification. Profiled with immunoSEQ multiplex PCR; TCRdb holds only in-frame clones, not every one. The V and J calls and clone size come from that table; D and trimming were worked out from the DNA. The data contain under 60,000 clones, roughly four fifths of them singletons. This TCR was sampled from a man aged 35 to 55 with acute or convalescent COVID-19. The sample was peripheral blood.

The CDR3 DNA sequence: TGTGCCAGCAGTTACACTCCCTCCCTCCCAGATACGCAGTATTTT. Its protein is CASSYTPSLPDTQYF. The rearrangement links TRBV6-6 to TRBJ2-3; D unclear. CDR1 and CDR2 from the germline V gene are MNHNY and SVGAGI (reference sequence). Trimming left V 2 bases short and J 4 bases short, with 13 bases between. The CDR3 has 15 amino acids.